Each of the 8 T cell receptor beta chains below was sequenced from the same sample in a study of radiation and T cells in renal cell carcinoma. Treatment of the sample: treatment-naive control, cytoreductive nephrectomy. Sequenced by immunoSEQ multiplex PCR; TCRdb stores in-frame clones only, minus some. The repertoire holds fewer than 20,000 clones, with about three fifths as singletons. The source material was tumor tissue, sampled from a patient whose treatment was nephrectomy without radiotherapy. Receptors originate from a man aged 50-60 years with renal cell carcinoma.

The V call is TRBV9, the J call TRBJ2-3; D ambiguous. Germline CDR1 is SGDLS and CDR2 is YYNGEE. This CDR3 region has 16 residues. V lost 0 bases, J lost 1 base, and 12 bases lay in between. In DNA, the CDR3 is TGTGCCAGCAGCGTAGCAGGTGACCCTGGCACAGATACGCAGTATTTT. The encoded protein is CASSVAGDPGTDTQYF.

This clone was detected a few times. The CDR3 sequence: CASSLDTGGSYNEQFF. CDR3 nucleotide sequence: TGTGCCAGCAGCTTAGATACAGGGGGCTCCTACAATGAGCAGTTCTTC. The chain joins TRBV7-6 to TRBJ2-1, with 8 bases identical to TRBD1. With 1 base clipped from V and 0 bases from J, the junction kept 2 bases outside the gene matches. Germline V gives CDR1 SGHVS, CDR2 FNYEAQ. The CDR3 runs to 16 residues.

The genes are TRBV5-4 and TRBJ2-2; TRBD1 matches at 9 bases. The ends lost 5 bases at V and 2 bases at J; junction bases unmatched: 7. The CDR3 sequence is 16 residues long. The germline gives CDR1 SGHNT, CDR2 YYREEE (reference sequence). The CDR3 DNA is TGTGCCAGCAGGGTTGGGACAGGGTTTAACACCGGGGAGCTGTTTTTT. This sequence encodes CASRVGTGFNTGELFF.

The rearrangement joins TRBV18 to TRBJ2-2, with TRBD2 identical over 7 bases. The J segment lost 7 bases and the V segment lost 6 bases, leaving 5 bases of the junction unmatched. CDR1 is KGHSH, CDR2 LQKENI, per germline. This CDR3 region has 13 residues. CDR3: CASSPQRDGELFF. Written as DNA, the CDR3 is TGTGCCAGCTCTCCCCAGCGGGACGGGGAGCTGTTTTTT.

With respect to this clone: A read error may produce the germline difference seen at one junction end. J is TRBJ2-1 and V is TRBV5-1, with D unresolved. The CDR3 runs 13 residues. CDR1 is SGHRS, CDR2 YFSETQ, per germline. Written as DNA, the CDR3 is TGCGCCAGCAGCGACGGAACCTATAATGAGCAGTTCTTC. This sequence encodes CASSDGTYNEQFF.

This chain connects TRBV30 to TRBJ1-2, with D unresolved. The CDR3 covers 11 residues. The V gene's germline CDR1 is GTSNPN and CDR2 SVGIG (reference sequence). Trimming left V 1 base short and J 8 bases short, with 8 bases between. Written as DNA, the CDR3 is TGTGCCTGGAGTGCGGGTGAAGGCTACACCTTC. Its protein is CAWSAGEGYTF.

This chain links TRBV28 with TRBJ1-1; TRBD1 might be the D (6 bases). V was trimmed by 0 bases and J by 1 base, leaving 9 bases between them. CDR1 is MDHEN and CDR2 is SYDVKM in the germline V gene. CDR3 length: 15 amino acids. The chain's CDR3 is CASSLWAGENTEAFF. The DNA for the CDR3 is TGTGCCAGCAGTTTATGGGCAGGGGAGAACACTGAAGCTTTCTTT. Full variable domain (missing parts from reference TRBV28 and TRBJ1-1): DVKVTQSSRYLVKRTGEKVFLECVQDMDHENMFWYRQDPGLGLRLIYFSYDVKMKEKGDIPEGYSVSREKKERFSLILESASTNQTSMYLCASSLWAGENTEAFFGQGTRLTVV.

The chain couples TRBV7-8 to TRBJ2-4; perhaps TRBD1 as D (6 bases). CDR3 length equals 17 residues. CDR1 SGHVS and CDR2 FQNEAQ come from the germline V gene. Trimming removed 1 base at V and 0 bases at J, with 13 bases between. In DNA, the CDR3 is TGTGCCAGCAGCTTAGATCCGGACAGCCTAGCCAAAAACATTCAGTACTTC. Translated: CASSLDPDSLAKNIQYF.